Below are 15 T cell receptor beta chains sequenced from a single sample in a study of T cells after yellow fever vaccination. TCRdb processed the 5' RACE reads anew with MiXCR; each CDR3 protein has one entry. The table lists 150,000 to 200,000 distinct CDR3 sequences, roughly 6.2% of them singletons. Sequencing was performed on CD4+ T cells sorted from PBMCs, taken on the day of the first yellow fever vaccination. All receptors derive from a man between 18 and 29 years old who received the YFV17D yellow fever vaccine.

The rearrangement uses TRBV2 and TRBJ1-1; D is perhaps TRBD1 (5 bases). CDR1 and CDR2 from the germline V gene are SNHLY and FYNNEI. V lost 7 bases, J lost 0 bases, and 12 bases lay in between. CDR3 length: 14 amino acids. The CDR3 here is CASTEDSLNTEAFF. Here the CDR3 DNA reads TGTGCCAGCACCGAAGACAGCCTGAACACTGAAGCTTTCTTT.

This clonotype has just a few counts. V and J are TRBV4-2 and TRBJ2-5; 8 nucleotides agree with TRBD2. Germline V gives CDR1 LGHNA, CDR2 YNFKEQ. The CDR3 is made up of 14 amino acids. The V and J ends lost 1 base and 3 bases, in that order; junction bases with no gene match: 1. Here the CDR3 DNA reads TGTGCCAGCAGCCAAGGTAGCGGGGAAGAGACCCAGTACTTC. Residues: CASSQGSGEETQYF.

The V gene is TRBV5-4, the J gene TRBJ2-2; 11 nucleotides match TRBD2. Trimming cost V 2 bases and J 6 bases; bases outside gene matches: 6. The CDR3 is 16 amino acids. Germline CDR1 and CDR2: SGHNT and YYREEE (reference sequence). CDR3 DNA sequence: TGTGCCAGCAGCTTTCTTAGCGGGGGGGCCCCCGGGGAGCTGTTTTTT. This gives the protein CASSFLSGGAPGELFF.

Ten or more counts support this clonotype. The chain combines TRBV10-3 with TRBJ2-5; D not resolved. This CDR3 has 13 residues. The V end lost 5 bases, the J end lost 4 bases, and 11 bases lay between the germline ends. Germline assignment: CDR1 ENHRY and CDR2 SYGVKD. CDR3 sequence: CAISQPLGETQYF. Here the CDR3 DNA reads TGTGCCATCAGTCAGCCTCTAGGAGAGACCCAGTACTTC.

The rearrangement uses TRBV15 and TRBJ1-3, with D hard to call. Per germline, CDR1 LNHNV and CDR2 YYDKDF (reference sequence). Trimming stripped 0 bases from V and 2 bases from J, with 11 bases between. CDR3 length: 16 residues. The CDR3 sequence: CATSRDPRPAGNTIYF. CDR3 nucleotides: TGTGCCACCAGCAGAGACCCCCGTCCTGCTGGAAACACCATATATTTT.

This clonotype was recorded many times. Here the CDR3 DNA reads TGTGCCAGCAGTGTGCTCAGGGGACAGGAGCAGTTCTTC. This codes for CASSVLRGQEQFF. This chain connects TRBV7-8 to TRBJ2-1, with 7 positions matching TRBD1. The CDR3 spans 13 residues. Germline V gives CDR1 SGHVS, CDR2 FQNEAQ. Trimming removed 6 bases from V and 10 bases from J; junction bases left unmatched: 9.

This clonotype occurred a few times. V gene TRBV28 combines with J gene TRBJ2-7; 8 nucleotides line up with TRBD1. Per the germline V gene, CDR1 is MDHEN and CDR2 is SYDVKM. V lost 1 base to trimming and J lost 4 bases; unmatched junction nucleotides: 3. CDR3 length: 14 residues. The CDR3 region is CASSLFQGAYEQYV. Here the CDR3 DNA reads TGTGCCAGCAGTTTATTCCAGGGGGCTTACGAGCAGTACGTC.

The V and J genes are TRBV7-2 and TRBJ2-3, with TRBD1 identical over 7 bases. Germline assignment: CDR1 SGHTA and CDR2 FQGNSA. This CDR3 is 14 amino acids long. V was clipped by 6 bases and J by 4 bases; unmatched bases: 7. The CDR3 nucleotides read TGTGCCAGCAGGATGCAACAGGGGTCAGATACGCAGTATTTT. Residues: CASRMQQGSDTQYF. Combining the CDR3 with reference TRBV7-2 and TRBJ2-3 gives the whole variable domain GAGVSQSPSNKVTEKGKDVELRCDPISGHTALYWYRQSLGQGLEFLIYFQGNSAPDKSGLPSDRFSAERTGGSVSTLTIQRTQQEDSAVYLCASRMQQGSDTQYFGPGTRLTVL.

At least ten counts were recorded for this clonotype. The rearrangement joins TRBV9 to TRBJ2-5, with a possible D match to TRBD1 (6 bases). This CDR3 region has 14 residues. Germline lookup yields CDR1 SGDLS and CDR2 YYNGEE. V was cut by 4 bases and J by 7 bases, with 17 bases left in between. The CDR3 coding sequence is TGTGCCAGCAGCCCCCGGACAGTTGGGGGGACCCAGTACTTC. It encodes CASSPRTVGGTQYF.

This clonotype was counted a few times. The chain couples TRBV5-4 to TRBJ2-7; TRBD1 agrees at 9 bases. After removal of 4 bases from V and 6 bases from J, the junction contained 5 bases not matched to a gene. There are 13 residues in the CDR3. Germline values: CDR1 SGHNT, CDR2 YYREEE (reference sequence). As DNA, the CDR3 is TGTGCCAGCAGCCGGGACAGGGTCGGCGAGCAGTACGTC. Protein: CASSRDRVGEQYV.

This clonotype showed up just a few times. The chain links TRBV20-1 to TRBJ1-6, with a possible D match to TRBD1 (5 bases). V was pared by 0 bases and J by 5 bases, with 14 bases between. The CDR3 length is 16 residues. Germline V lookup: CDR1 DFQATT, CDR2 SNEGSKA (reference sequence). The DNA for the CDR3 is TGCAGTGCTAGAGAGCATGACAGCGCCCATAATTCACCCCTCCACTTT. Protein product: CSAREHDSAHNSPLHF.

At least ten counts were recorded for this clonotype. The chain uses TRBV4-3 and TRBJ2-3; 7 bases are shared with TRBD2. There are 15 residues in the CDR3. The germline CDR1 and CDR2 sequences are LGHNA and YSLEER. The ends lost 0 bases at V and 1 base at J; junction bases unmatched: 1. The CDR3 spells CASSQDRGGTDTQYF. The CDR3 region has the DNA TGCGCCAGCAGCCAAGATCGGGGGGGCACAGATACGCAGTATTTT.

Concerning this clonotype: This could be a read error, since a much larger clone is one nucleotide away. This chain links TRBV7-2 with TRBJ2-5; D is possibly TRBD2 (5 bases). V gave up 1 base and J gave up 3 bases, with 9 bases separating them. The CDR3 covers 14 residues. Germline V CDR1 and CDR2: SGHTA, FQGNSA. CDR3 amino acids: CASSLGAAKETQYF. The CDR3 bases are TGTGCCAGCAGCTTAGGAGCGGCCAAAGAGACCCAGTACTTC.

The CDR3 protein is CASSTPGGEGTEAFF. The CDR3 nucleotides are TGTGCCAGCAGCACCCCTGGGGGGGAGGGTACTGAAGCTTTCTTT. The chain links TRBV7-2 to TRBJ1-1; TRBD1 is a possible D gene (5 bases). The germline V gene has CDR1 SGHTA and CDR2 FQGNSA. Trimming removed 5 bases from V and 5 bases from J, with 18 bases in between. The CDR3 has 15 amino acids. Together with reference TRBV7-2 and TRBJ1-1, the CDR3 gives the full variable domain: GAGVSQSPSNKVTEKGKDVELRCDPISGHTALYWYRQSLGQGLEFLIYFQGNSAPDKSGLPSDRFSAERTGGSVSTLTIQRTQQEDSAVYLCASSTPGGEGTEAFFGQGTRLTVV.

This chain joins TRBV19 and TRBJ1-5, with TRBD1 identical over 7 bases. Looked up from germline, CDR1 is LNHDA and CDR2 is SQIVND (reference sequence). This CDR3 has 15 residues. Trimming at V came to 7 bases and at J to 6 bases, leaving 12 bases not matched to a gene. The CDR3 sequence: CASMTSGGVGQPQHF. The CDR3, as DNA: TGTGCCAGTATGACATCAGGGGGAGTAGGTCAGCCCCAGCATTTT.